These 20 T cell receptor beta chains share one sample of origin, sequenced in a study of OX40 agonist ivuxolimab in advanced cancers. Here immunoSEQ multiplex PCR was the method, and the copy in TCRdb shows in-frame clones only, minus some. The sample holds about 55,000 clones, roughly 85% seen once. Sequencing was performed on CD4+ or CD8+ T cells sorted from blood, taken in a trial of the OX40 agonist ivuxolimab. Receptors originate from an adult with an advanced solid tumor such as melanoma, head and neck, liver or kidney cancer.

There are a few counts of this clone. V gene TRBV10-1 combines with J gene TRBJ1-3; no clear D gene. The CDR3 has 15 residues. Trimming took off 5 bases at V and 2 bases at J, with 13 bases between the two ends. CDR1 and CDR2 from the germline V gene are WNHNN and SYGVQD (reference sequence). The CDR3 here is CASSWLREAGNTIYF. The DNA of the CDR3 is TGCGCCAGCAGTTGGTTGAGGGAGGCTGGAAACACCATATATTTT.

The chain links TRBV6-1 to TRBJ2-3; 7 nucleotides align to TRBD2. V was clipped by 3 bases and J by 0 bases; unmatched bases: 0. Germline CDR1 and CDR2: MNHNS and SASEGT. This CDR3 is built from 14 residues. The CDR3 here is CASSDGGSTDTQYF. In DNA, the CDR3 is TGTGCCAGCAGTGACGGGGGGAGCACAGATACGCAGTATTTT.

The chain joins TRBV19 to TRBJ1-2, with TRBD1 identical over 7 bases. V trimming: 2 bases; J trimming: 4 bases; junction bases outside the gene matches: 4. The CDR3 extends over 14 amino acids. CDR1 is LNHDA and CDR2 is SQIVND in the germline V gene (reference sequence). The CDR3 sequence is CASSIRGDSYGYTF. The CDR3 coding sequence is TGTGCCAGTAGTATAAGGGGGGACAGCTATGGCTACACCTTC.

The V and J genes are TRBV6-5 and TRBJ2-7, with D perhaps being TRBD1 or TRBD2 (5 bases each). The length of the CDR3 is 15 residues. Trimming shortened V by 6 bases and J by 6 bases, and 21 bases separated the two germline ends. CDR1 is MNHEY, CDR2 SVGAGI, per germline. CDR3: CASRPPGTADIEQYF. The CDR3 bases are TGTGCCAGCAGACCCCCCGGGACGGCCGACATCGAGCAGTACTTC.

V usage is TRBV2 and J usage is TRBJ1-4; the D gene is possibly TRBD1 (5 bases). The CDR3 length is 12 residues. CDR1 SNHLY and CDR2 FYNNEI come from the germline V gene. Between the trimmed V and J ends, which lost 10 bases and 7 bases, there was a span of 13 bases. The DNA of the CDR3 is TGTGCCACAACGACGGGGGGTGAAAAACTGTTTTTT. Protein sequence: CATTTGGEKLFF.

This clone came up once. The CDR3 coding sequence is TGTGCCAGCAGCCTCGGGGGGCTTAAGAAGACCCAGTACTTC. It translates to CASSLGGLKKTQYF. The chain recombines TRBV5-8 with TRBJ2-5; D is possibly TRBD2 (7 bases). Per germline, CDR1 SGHTS and CDR2 YDEGEE. The CDR3 extends over 14 amino acids. V shed 4 bases and J shed 6 bases, with 16 bases lying between them.

The CDR3 loop is CASSPMAGDTQYF. The CDR3, as DNA: TGTGCCAGCTCACCGATGGCGGGAGATACGCAGTATTTT. The chain is built from TRBV18 and TRBJ2-3, with TRBD2 as a possible D gene (5 bases). The V and J ends lost 3 bases and 5 bases respectively, with 9 bases between them. The CDR3 is 13 amino acids. Germline values: CDR1 KGHSH, CDR2 LQKENI.

This clone was seen only a few times. In nucleotides, the CDR3 is TGTGCCAGCAGCTTAGGGATTTCCTACGAGCAGTACTTC. It codes for CASSLGISYEQYF. The rearrangement uses TRBV7-6 and TRBJ2-7; no clear D. Trimming stripped 1 base from V and 1 base from J, with 5 bases between. Germline CDR1 reads SGHVS; CDR2 reads FNYEAQ. This CDR3 spans 13 amino acids.

The genes are TRBV5-5 and TRBJ1-2; D is perhaps TRBD1 (5 bases). The V end was cut by 7 bases, the J end by 1 base, with 17 bases between. The CDR3 covers 15 residues. CDR1 and CDR2 (germline): SGHKS, YYEKEE (reference sequence). CDR3 loop: CASRSAGGNNYGYTF. The DNA for the CDR3 is TGTGCCAGCCGGTCGGCTGGGGGGAATAACTATGGCTACACCTTC.

The chain links TRBV7-9 to TRBJ1-2; D uncertain. The CDR3 is 13 residues long. Germline V gives CDR1 SEHNR, CDR2 FQNEAQ (reference sequence). The V gene lost 2 bases and the J gene lost 0 bases, with 4 bases spanning the gap. The CDR3 DNA reads as TGTGCCAGCAGCTTACAGTCTAACTATGGCTACACCTTC. It yields the protein CASSLQSNYGYTF.

The rearrangement uses TRBV19 and TRBJ1-5, with 8 positions matching TRBD1. Germline V lookup: CDR1 LNHDA, CDR2 SQIVND (reference sequence). Trimming took 6 bases from V and 2 from J; bases not matched to a gene: 9. CDR3 length: 16 amino acids. The chain's CDR3 is CASRSPSGQGNQPQHF. The CDR3, as DNA: TGTGCCAGTAGATCACCATCGGGACAGGGCAATCAGCCCCAGCATTTT.

This chain joins TRBV7-2 and TRBJ1-2; no clear D gene. The V gene lost 8 bases and the J gene lost 4 bases, with 20 bases spanning the gap. The CDR3 length is 15 residues. Germline-derived CDR1 and CDR2 are SGHTA and FQGNSA. In DNA form, the CDR3 reads TGTGCCAGCCCCGGATCTCCCACGTGTATCTATGGCTACACCTTC. Translation: CASPGSPTCIYGYTF.

The V gene is TRBV6-6, the J gene TRBJ1-1; D might be TRBD1 (5 bases). CDR1 MNHNY and CDR2 SVGAGI come from the germline V gene (reference sequence). The CDR3 runs to 12 residues. V was pared by 6 bases and J by 6 bases, with 11 bases between. CDR3 region: CASRGRSPEAFF. CDR3 coding DNA: TGTGCCAGCAGGGGGCGATCCCCTGAAGCTTTCTTT.

The rearrangement joins TRBV7-9 to TRBJ1-2; no clear D. CDR1 SEHNR and CDR2 FQNEAQ come from the germline V gene (reference sequence). The CDR3 totals 12 residues. The V gene lost 1 base and the J gene lost 11 bases, with 11 bases spanning the gap. Here the CDR3 reads CASSLETRGYTF. The CDR3 DNA follows: TGTGCCAGCAGCTTAGAGACCCGGGGTTACACCTTC. Variable domain in full (rest from reference TRBV7-9 and TRBJ1-2): DTGVSQNPRHKITKRGQNVTFRCDPISEHNRLYWYRQTLGQGPEFLTYFQNEAQLEKSRLLSDRFSAERPKGSFSTLEIQRTEQGDSAMYLCASSLETRGYTFGSGTRLTVV.

The sample holds one count of this clone. This sequence joins TRBV5-4 and TRBJ1-3, with D possibly being TRBD1 (6 bases). Trimming took off 2 bases at V and 4 bases at J, with 22 bases between the two ends. CDR1 and CDR2 (germline): SGHNT, YYREEE (reference sequence). The CDR3 runs 18 residues. The chain's CDR3 is CASSLSSHATDRGNTIYF. The CDR3 bases are TGTGCCAGCAGCTTATCGTCCCACGCGACTGACAGGGGAAACACCATATATTTT.

V gene TRBV7-8 combines with J gene TRBJ2-5, with 8 bases that match TRBD2. Germline CDR1 SGHVS, CDR2 FQNEAQ. The CDR3 runs to 15 residues. V was clipped by 5 bases and J by 5 bases; unmatched bases: 10. DNA for the CDR3: TGTGCCAGCAGCCACCAGTTCGCGGGGGGTGAGACCCAGTACTTC. Amino acids: CASSHQFAGGETQYF.

This clone showed up just once. The V call is TRBV30, the J call TRBJ1-5; D might be TRBD1 (6 bases). Trimming cost V 4 bases and J 2 bases, with 15 bases left between them. The germline V gene encodes CDR1 GTSNPN and CDR2 SVGIG (reference sequence). This CDR3 contains 15 residues. The CDR3 region has the DNA TGTGCCTGGACGCAGGGGATGGGGCGCAATCAGCCCCAGCATTTT. Its translation: CAWTQGMGRNQPQHF.

J is TRBJ1-2 and V is TRBV21-1; TRBD1 was called by the table and not checked on the DNA. TRBV21-1 corresponds to a pseudogene. The CDR3 extends over 13 amino acids. The CDR3 spells CASSSWDNNGYTF. The CDR3 DNA follows: TGTGCCAGCAGCTCTTGGGACAACAATGGCTACACCTTC.

The rearrangement uses TRBV19 and TRBJ1-2; D gene ambiguous. Germline V gene data show CDR1 as LNHDA and CDR2 as SQIVND (reference sequence). V was cut by 5 bases and J by 3 bases, with 7 bases left in between. The CDR3 runs to 12 residues. In nucleotides, the CDR3 is TGTGCCAGTAGTGCCCGTGACTATGGCTACACCTTC. This codes for CASSARDYGYTF.

CDR3 protein: CASAMWGRGNTEAFF. As DNA, the CDR3 is TGTGCCAGCGCCATGTGGGGGCGGGGGAACACTGAAGCTTTCTTT. This chain joins TRBV27 and TRBJ1-1; possible D gene TRBD1, 6 bases. This CDR3 comprises 15 residues. Germline V gives CDR1 MNHEY, CDR2 SMNVEV (reference sequence). V shed 8 bases and J shed 1 base, with 17 bases lying between them.